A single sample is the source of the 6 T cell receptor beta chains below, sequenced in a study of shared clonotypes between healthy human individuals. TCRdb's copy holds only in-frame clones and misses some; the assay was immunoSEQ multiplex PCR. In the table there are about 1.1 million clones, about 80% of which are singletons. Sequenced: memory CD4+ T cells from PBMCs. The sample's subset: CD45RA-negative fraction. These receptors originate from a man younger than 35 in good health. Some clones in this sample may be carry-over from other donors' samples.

CDR3 in DNA: TGTGCCAGCAGCTTAAGTCCGGGGGAGGTTTTCTTT. Encoded protein: CASSLSPGEVFF. The chain couples TRBV7-3 to TRBJ1-1, with D possibly being TRBD1 (5 bases). The CDR3 is made up of 12 amino acids. The V gene's germline CDR1 is SGHTA and CDR2 FQGTGA. V was shortened by 1 base and J by 13 bases, with 13 bases between the two germline ends.

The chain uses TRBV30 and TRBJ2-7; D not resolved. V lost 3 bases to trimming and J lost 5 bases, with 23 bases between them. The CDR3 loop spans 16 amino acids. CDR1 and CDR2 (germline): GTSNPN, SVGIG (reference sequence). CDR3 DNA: TGTGCCTGGAGGGGTGTTGACCGCGGCGGCGGTGACGAGCAGTACTTC. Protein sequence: CAWRGVDRGGGDEQYF.

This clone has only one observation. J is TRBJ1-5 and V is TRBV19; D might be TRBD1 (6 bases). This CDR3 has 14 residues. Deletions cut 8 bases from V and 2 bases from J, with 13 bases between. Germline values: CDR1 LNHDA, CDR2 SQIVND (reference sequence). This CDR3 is CASEQGRGNQPQHF. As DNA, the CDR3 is TGTGCCAGTGAACAGGGAAGGGGCAATCAGCCCCAGCATTTT.

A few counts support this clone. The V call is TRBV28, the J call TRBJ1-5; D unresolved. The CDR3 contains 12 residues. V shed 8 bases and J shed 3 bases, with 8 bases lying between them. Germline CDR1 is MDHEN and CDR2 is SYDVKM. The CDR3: CASGRLNQPQHF. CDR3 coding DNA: TGTGCCAGCGGACGGCTCAATCAGCCCCAGCATTTT.

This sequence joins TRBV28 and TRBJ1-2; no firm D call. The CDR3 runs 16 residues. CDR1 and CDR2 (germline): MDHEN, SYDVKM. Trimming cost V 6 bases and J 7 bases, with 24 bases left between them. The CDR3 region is CASSSPGFGVPSGYTF. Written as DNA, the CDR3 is TGTGCCAGCAGCTCTCCCGGGTTTGGTGTCCCCAGTGGCTACACCTTC.

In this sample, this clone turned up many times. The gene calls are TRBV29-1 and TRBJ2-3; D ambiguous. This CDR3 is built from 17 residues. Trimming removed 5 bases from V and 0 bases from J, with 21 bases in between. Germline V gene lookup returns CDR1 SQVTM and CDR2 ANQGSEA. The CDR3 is CSVIRPISGVSTDTQYF. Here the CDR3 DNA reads TGCAGCGTTATCAGGCCCATATCAGGCGTTAGCACAGATACGCAGTATTTT.